These 17 T cell receptor beta chains originate from one sample sequenced in a study of blood T cells in healthy people across ages. A second PCR, run for about 6 to 11 cycles, used a sample-barcoded 5' primer plus a J-beta primer mix. TCRdb re-called the 5' RACE reads through MiXCR, storing one row per CDR3 protein. The profile shows fewer than 900,000 distinct CDR3 sequences, around 40% of them singletons. The specimen was blood. The receptors come from a woman in her sixties in good health.

DNA for the CDR3: TGCAGTGCTAGAGATGAAAGCGGGCCTTCCTACAATGAGCAGTTCTTC. It encodes CSARDESGPSYNEQFF. This rearrangement joins TRBV20-1 to TRBJ2-1; D might be TRBD2 (6 bases). CDR3 length equals 16 residues. Trimming left V 0 bases short and J 1 base short, with 13 bases between. In germline, CDR1 is DFQATT, CDR2 SNEGSKA (reference sequence).

The J gene is TRBJ1-1, the V gene TRBV27, with D tentatively TRBD1 (6 bases). CDR1 is MNHEY and CDR2 is SMNVEV in the germline V gene (reference sequence). V lost 5 bases to trimming and J lost 7 bases, with 17 bases between them. The CDR3 length is 14 residues. DNA for the CDR3: TGTGCCAGCAGTACTAGGGGGGGGGAGTTTGAAGCTTTCTTT. Translated: CASSTRGGEFEAFF.

This clonotype was seen more than once but under ten times. J is TRBJ2-3 and V is TRBV7-9; 12 nucleotides line up with TRBD2. Germline V gene data show CDR1 as SEHNR and CDR2 as FQNEAQ (reference sequence). This CDR3 contains 20 residues. The ends lost 5 bases at V and 0 bases at J; junction bases unmatched: 15. The DNA of the CDR3 is TGTGCCAGCAGCCGTACCATCTGGACTAGCGGGGAAGCGAGCACAGATACGCAGTATTTT. Translation gives CASSRTIWTSGEASTDTQYF.

This clonotype was observed many times. This chain joins TRBV18 and TRBJ1-6, with 8 positions matching TRBD1. The germline V gene encodes CDR1 KGHSH and CDR2 LQKENI. The length of the CDR3 is 13 residues. V dropped 5 bases and J dropped 10; count of bases not matched to a gene: 4. CDR3 nucleotide sequence: TGTGCCAGCTCAACGGACAGGGACTCACCCCTCCACTTT. Translating gives CASSTDRDSPLHF.

This clonotype was seen more than once but under ten times. The chain is built from TRBV29-1 and TRBJ2-1; 8 bases are a match to TRBD1. There are 15 residues in the CDR3. V shed 3 bases and J 4 bases; nucleotides not matched to a gene: 8. Germline values: CDR1 SQVTM, CDR2 ANQGSEA. The CDR3 region is CSVDSPGTGYNEQFF. Here the CDR3 DNA reads TGCAGCGTTGATTCCCCCGGGACAGGATACAATGAGCAGTTCTTC.

A single count supports this clonotype. The rearrangement links TRBV25-1 to TRBJ2-5; D possibly corresponds to TRBD1 (7 bases). Matching the DNA end better, TRBJ2-7 makes the J call doubtful. This CDR3 has 16 residues. Germline CDR1 and CDR2: MGHDK and SYGVNS. CDR3 nucleotide sequence: TGTGCCAGCAGTGATAGCGGTTTGGACAGGCCTAACGAGCAGTACTTC. Protein product: CASSDSGLDRPNEQYF.

This chain joins TRBV11-2 and TRBJ2-5; D is possibly TRBD1 or TRBD2 (5 bases each). Looked up from germline, CDR1 is SGHAT and CDR2 is FQNNGV. Trimming shortened V by 7 bases and J by 6 bases, and 24 bases separated the two germline ends. The CDR3 covers 16 residues. The CDR3 loop is CASTGTAGSPIQTQYF. CDR3 DNA: TGTGCCAGCACCGGGACCGCAGGTAGCCCCATTCAGACCCAGTACTTC.

The gene calls are TRBV6-7 and TRBJ2-7, with D unclear. Being an ORF, TRBV6-7 has a function that is uncertain. The CDR3 length is 12 residues. V lost 6 bases and J 5 bases, leaving 11 bases between the germline ends. The CDR3 coding sequence is TGTGCCAGCAGGTACGTTGCCCACGAGCAGTACTTC. Its translation: CASRYVAHEQYF.

The chain couples TRBV19 to TRBJ1-4; D is undetermined. Trimming shortened V by 3 bases and J by 1 base, and 9 bases separated the two germline ends. Germline V CDR1 and CDR2: LNHDA, SQIVND (reference sequence). CDR3 length equals 15 residues. The CDR3 loop reads CASSIQLVTNEKLFF. DNA of the CDR3: TGTGCCAGTAGTATTCAGCTCGTAACTAATGAAAAACTGTTTTTT.

This clonotype was detected only a few times. The rearrangement joins TRBV3-1 to TRBJ1-6; 9 bases map to TRBD1. The CDR3 has 17 amino acids. V lost 3 bases and J lost 9; bases outside the gene matches: 12. Germline V lookup: CDR1 LGHDT, CDR2 YNNKEL (reference sequence). CDR3 protein: CASSQQGGGQGFSPLHF. CDR3 sequence (DNA): TGTGCCAGCAGCCAGCAAGGTGGGGGACAGGGATTTTCACCCCTCCACTTT.

The chain combines TRBV10-3 with TRBJ2-7; D is unclear. Germline V gives CDR1 ENHRY, CDR2 SYGVKD. The CDR3 contains 12 residues. Trimming pared 2 bases from V and 9 bases from J, leaving 11 bases between. The CDR3 spells CAISETVLVQYF. CDR3 DNA sequence: TGTGCCATCAGTGAGACAGTTTTGGTGCAGTACTTC.

This clonotype appeared a few times. The genes are TRBV20-1 and TRBJ1-2; no clear D gene. V shed 3 bases and J shed 2 bases, with 10 bases lying between them. CDR1 is DFQATT, CDR2 SNEGSKA, per germline (reference sequence). The CDR3 is made up of 13 amino acids. The CDR3 DNA reads TGCAGTGCTAGCCTTGAACAGAACTATGGCTACACCTTC. Translating gives CSASLEQNYGYTF.

Many counts were recorded for this clonotype. This chain uses TRBV6-2 or TRBV6-3 with TRBJ2-5, with D tentatively TRBD2 (6 bases). The CDR3 consists of 13 residues. Germline lookup yields CDR1 MNHEY and CDR2 SVGEGT. The germline V and J ends were trimmed by 5 bases and 4 bases, with 11 bases remaining between them. CDR3 sequence (DNA): TGTGCCAGCAGTCAGTGGGGAGGAGAGACCCAGTACTTC. Its translation is CASSQWGGETQYF.

With respect to this clonotype: Compared with germline, one end of the junction differs, possibly owing to a read error. The genes are TRBV11-1 and TRBJ2-3; D might be TRBD2 (5 bases). CDR3 length: 16 residues. Germline loops: CDR1 SGHAT, CDR2 FQDESV (reference sequence). In nucleotides, the CDR3 is TGTGCCAGCAGCTTAGGTCCAGCGGAGAACACAGATACGCGGTATTTT. Translated, it gives CASSLGPAENTDTRYF.

The chain joins TRBV11-2 to TRBJ1-2, with D perhaps TRBD1 (6 bases). Germline CDR1 reads SGHAT; CDR2 reads FQNNGV. The CDR3 length is 15 residues. Trimming stripped 5 bases from V and 6 bases from J, with 19 bases between. The CDR3 DNA is TGTGCCAGCAGCCTAACGGCAGGGGTCTCAGATGGCTACACCTTC. It yields the protein CASSLTAGVSDGYTF.

The chain is built from TRBV20-1 and TRBJ2-7; the match to TRBD1 covers 12 bases. Per the germline V gene, CDR1 is DFQATT and CDR2 is SNEGSKA (reference sequence). V was pared by 1 base and J by 1 base, with 5 bases of the junction left unmatched. The CDR3 extends over 16 amino acids. CDR3 sequence (DNA): TGCAGTGCTAGAGCCGGGACAGGGGGCGCGTCCTACGAGCAGTACTTC. Amino acid sequence: CSARAGTGGASYEQYF.

This clonotype appeared many times. This rearrangement joins TRBV7-3 to TRBJ2-7; D gene ambiguous. The CDR3 extends over 15 amino acids. Germline V gene lookup returns CDR1 SGHTA and CDR2 FQGTGA. V gave up 2 bases and J gave up 6 bases, with 17 bases separating them. CDR3 amino acids: CASSLSAGDLFEQYF. The CDR3 DNA sequence: TGTGCCAGCAGCTTATCGGCTGGAGATCTCTTCGAGCAGTACTTC.